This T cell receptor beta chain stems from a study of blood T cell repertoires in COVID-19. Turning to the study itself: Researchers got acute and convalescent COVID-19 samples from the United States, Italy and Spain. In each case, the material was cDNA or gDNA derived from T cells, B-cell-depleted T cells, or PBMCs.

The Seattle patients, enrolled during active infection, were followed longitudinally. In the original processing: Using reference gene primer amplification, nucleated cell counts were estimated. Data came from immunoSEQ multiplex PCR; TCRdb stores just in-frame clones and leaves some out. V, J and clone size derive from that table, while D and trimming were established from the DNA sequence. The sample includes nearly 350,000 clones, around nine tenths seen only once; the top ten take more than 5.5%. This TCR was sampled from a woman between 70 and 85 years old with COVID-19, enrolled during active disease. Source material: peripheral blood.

The DNA for the CDR3 is TGTGCCAGCAGTGAATGGGCCTCGGAGTTCTTC. It specifies CASSEWASEFF. The chain is built from TRBV2 and TRBJ2-1; D remains ambiguous. This CDR3 is 11 amino acids long. Germline assignment: CDR1 SNHLY and CDR2 FYNNEI. The V end lost 2 bases, the J end lost 14 bases, and 10 bases lay between the germline ends.